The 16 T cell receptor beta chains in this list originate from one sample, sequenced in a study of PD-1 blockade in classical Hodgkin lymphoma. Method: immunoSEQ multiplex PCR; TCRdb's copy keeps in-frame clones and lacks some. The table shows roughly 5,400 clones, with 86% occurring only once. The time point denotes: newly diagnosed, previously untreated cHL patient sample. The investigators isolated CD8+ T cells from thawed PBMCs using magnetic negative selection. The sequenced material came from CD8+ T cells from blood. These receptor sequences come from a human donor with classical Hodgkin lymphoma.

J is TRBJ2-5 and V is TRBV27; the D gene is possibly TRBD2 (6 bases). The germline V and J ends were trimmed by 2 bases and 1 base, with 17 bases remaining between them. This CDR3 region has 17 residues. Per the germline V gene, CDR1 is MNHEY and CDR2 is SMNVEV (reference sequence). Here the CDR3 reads CASSLSRREPTQETQYF. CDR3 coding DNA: TGTGCCAGCAGTTTAAGTCGCCGGGAGCCCACCCAAGAGACCCAGTACTTC.

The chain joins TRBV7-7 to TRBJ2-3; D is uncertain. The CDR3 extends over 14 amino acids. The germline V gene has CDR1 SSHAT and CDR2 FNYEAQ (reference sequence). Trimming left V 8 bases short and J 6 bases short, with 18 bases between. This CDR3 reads CASSAGGETDTQYF. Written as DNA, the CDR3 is TGTGCCAGCTCAGCAGGTGGGGAAACCGATACGCAGTATTTT.

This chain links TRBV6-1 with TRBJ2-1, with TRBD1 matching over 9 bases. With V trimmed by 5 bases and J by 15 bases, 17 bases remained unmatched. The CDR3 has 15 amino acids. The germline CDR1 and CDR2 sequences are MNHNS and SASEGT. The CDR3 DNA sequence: TGTGCCAGCAGTACTTCCACCGGGACAGGGACAATTTCGTTCTTC. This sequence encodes CASSTSTGTGTISFF.

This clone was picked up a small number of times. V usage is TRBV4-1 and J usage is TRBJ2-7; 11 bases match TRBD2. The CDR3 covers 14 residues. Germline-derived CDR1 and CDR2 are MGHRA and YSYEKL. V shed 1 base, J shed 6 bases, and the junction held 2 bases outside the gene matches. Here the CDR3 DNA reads TGCGCCAGCAGCCAAGTAACTAGCGGGAGCGAGCAGTACTTC. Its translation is CASSQVTSGSEQYF.

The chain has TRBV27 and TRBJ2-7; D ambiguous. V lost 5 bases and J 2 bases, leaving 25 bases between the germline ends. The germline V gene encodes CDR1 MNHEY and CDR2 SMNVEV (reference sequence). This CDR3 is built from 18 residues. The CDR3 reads CASSPPPGPVISPYEQYF. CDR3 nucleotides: TGTGCCAGCAGTCCGCCCCCCGGCCCCGTGATCTCCCCCTACGAGCAGTACTTC.

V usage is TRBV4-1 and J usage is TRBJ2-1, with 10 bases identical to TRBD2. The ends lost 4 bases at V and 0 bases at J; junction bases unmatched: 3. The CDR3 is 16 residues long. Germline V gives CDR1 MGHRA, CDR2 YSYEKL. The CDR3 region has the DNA TGCGCCAGCAGCCTATCTAGCGGGAGCTCCTACAATGAGCAGTTCTTC. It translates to CASSLSSGSSYNEQFF.

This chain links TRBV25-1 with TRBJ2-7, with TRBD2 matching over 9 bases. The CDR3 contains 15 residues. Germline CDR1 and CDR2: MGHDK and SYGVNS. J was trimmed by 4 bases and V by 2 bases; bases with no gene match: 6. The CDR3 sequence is CASSEPSGTEYEQYF. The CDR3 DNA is TGTGCCAGCAGTGAACCTAGCGGGACGGAGTACGAGCAGTACTTC.

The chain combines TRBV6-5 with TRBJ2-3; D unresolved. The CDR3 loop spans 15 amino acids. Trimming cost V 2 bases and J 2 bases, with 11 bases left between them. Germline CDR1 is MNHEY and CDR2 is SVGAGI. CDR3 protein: CASSYGRAPTDTQYF. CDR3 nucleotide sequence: TGTGCCAGCAGTTACGGAAGAGCACCCACAGATACGCAGTATTTT.

The CDR3 coding sequence is TGTGCCAGCAGCGTAACAGGGGCTGGGGCCAACGTCCTGACTTTC. Its translation: CASSVTGAGANVLTF. The chain combines TRBV9 with TRBJ2-6, with 7 bases identical to TRBD1. The length of the CDR3 is 15 residues. Germline CDR1 and CDR2: SGDLS and YYNGEE. After removal of 1 base from V and 2 bases from J, the junction contained 0 bases not matched to a gene.

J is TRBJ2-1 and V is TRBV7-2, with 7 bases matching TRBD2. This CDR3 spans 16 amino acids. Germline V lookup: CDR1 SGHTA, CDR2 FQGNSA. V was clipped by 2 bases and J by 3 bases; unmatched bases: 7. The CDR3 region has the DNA TGTGCCAGCAGCTTATATCGCGGGAGTGGCTACAATGAGCAGTTCTTC. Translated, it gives CASSLYRGSGYNEQFF.

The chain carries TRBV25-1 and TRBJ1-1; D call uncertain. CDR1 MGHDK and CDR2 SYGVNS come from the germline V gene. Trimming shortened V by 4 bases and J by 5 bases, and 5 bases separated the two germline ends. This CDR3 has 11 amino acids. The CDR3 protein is CASSVGTEAFF. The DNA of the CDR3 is TGTGCCAGCAGTGTGGGAACTGAAGCTTTCTTT. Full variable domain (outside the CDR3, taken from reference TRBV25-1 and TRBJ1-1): EADIYQTPRYLVIGTGKKITLECSQTMGHDKMYWYQQDPGMELHLIHYSYGVNSTEKGDLSSESTVSRIRTEHFPLTLESARPSHTSQYLCASSVGTEAFFGQGTRLTVV.

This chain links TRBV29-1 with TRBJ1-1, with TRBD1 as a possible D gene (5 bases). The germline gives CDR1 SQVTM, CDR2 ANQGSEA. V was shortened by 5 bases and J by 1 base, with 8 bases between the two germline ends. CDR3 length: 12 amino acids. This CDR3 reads CSVWGENTEAFF. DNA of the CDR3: TGCAGCGTTTGGGGGGAGAACACTGAAGCTTTCTTT.

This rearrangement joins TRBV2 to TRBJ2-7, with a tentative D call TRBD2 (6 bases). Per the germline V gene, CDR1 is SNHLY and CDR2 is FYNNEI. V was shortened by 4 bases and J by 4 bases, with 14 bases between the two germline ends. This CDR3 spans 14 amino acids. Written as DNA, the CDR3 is TGTGCCAGCAGTGTCGGGGGAGAAGTGTACGAGCAGTACTTC. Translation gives CASSVGGEVYEQYF.

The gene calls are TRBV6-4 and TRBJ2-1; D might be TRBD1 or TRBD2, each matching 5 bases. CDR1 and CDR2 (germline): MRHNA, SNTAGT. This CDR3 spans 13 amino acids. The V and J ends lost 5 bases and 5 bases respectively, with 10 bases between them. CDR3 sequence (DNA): TGTGCCAGCAGTTCCGGGACGAACAATGAGCAGTTCTTC. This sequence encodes CASSSGTNNEQFF.

For the CDR3, the DNA is TGTGCCAGCAGTGGAGGACAGGGGAGAAGCAATCAGCCCCAGCATTTT. It codes for CASSGGQGRSNQPQHF. The rearrangement uses TRBV2 and TRBJ1-5; 9 bases are shared with TRBD1. Germline loops: CDR1 SNHLY, CDR2 FYNNEI. This CDR3 is 16 amino acids long. The V segment lost 4 bases and the J segment 1 base; nucleotides outside the gene matches: 5.

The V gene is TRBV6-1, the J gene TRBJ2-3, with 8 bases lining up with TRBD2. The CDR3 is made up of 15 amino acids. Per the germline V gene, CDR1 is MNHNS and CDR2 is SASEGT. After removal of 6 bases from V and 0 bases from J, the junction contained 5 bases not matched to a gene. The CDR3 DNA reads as TGTGCCAGCAGGTTTAGCGGGGTTAGCACAGATACGCAGTATTTT. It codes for CASRFSGVSTDTQYF.